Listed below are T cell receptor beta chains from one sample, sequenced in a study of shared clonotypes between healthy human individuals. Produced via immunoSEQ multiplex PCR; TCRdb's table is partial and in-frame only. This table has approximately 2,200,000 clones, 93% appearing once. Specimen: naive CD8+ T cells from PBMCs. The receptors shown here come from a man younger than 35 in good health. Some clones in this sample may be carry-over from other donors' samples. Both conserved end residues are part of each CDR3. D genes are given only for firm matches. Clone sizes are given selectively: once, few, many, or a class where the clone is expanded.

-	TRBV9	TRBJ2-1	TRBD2	TGTGCCAGCAGCGTAGGGTTTAGCGGGAACCCCCATGAGCAGTTCTTC	CASSVGFSGNPHEQFF
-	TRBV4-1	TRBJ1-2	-	TGCGCCAGCAGCCAAGATCCGCGGGTCAGGGCTAACTATGGCTACACCTTC	CASSQDPRVRANYGYTF
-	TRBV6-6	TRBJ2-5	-	TGTGCCACTAACACGCAAGAGACCCAGTACTTC	CATNTQETQYF
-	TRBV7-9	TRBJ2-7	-	TGTGCCAGCAGCCCCCTATTTGCCGGGGACGTTTACGAGCAGTACTTC	CASSPLFAGDVYEQYF
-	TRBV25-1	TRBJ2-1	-	TGTGCCAGCAGTGATCTATATGGGTTTGGGGAATACAATGAGCAGTTCTTC	CASSDLYGFGEYNEQFF
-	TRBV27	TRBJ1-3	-	TGTGCCAGCAGTCCCTTGGGCCCCTCTGGAAACACCATATATTTT	CASSPLGPSGNTIYF
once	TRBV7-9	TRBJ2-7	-	TGTGCCAGCAGCTTAGCGACCGCTTACGAGCAGTACTTC	CASSLATAYEQYF
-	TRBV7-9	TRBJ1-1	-	TGTGCCAGCAGCTTACGTTCGGGACGTTCGCTTGATGAAGCTTTCTTT	CASSLRSGRSLDEAFF
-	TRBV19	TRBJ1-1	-	TGTGCCAGTAAAAGTGGCCTTGAAGCTTTCTTT	CASKSGLEAFF
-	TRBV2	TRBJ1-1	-	TGTGCCAGCAACTTCTGGAACACTGAAGCTTTCTTT	CASNFWNTEAFF
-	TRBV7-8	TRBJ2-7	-	TGTGCCAGCAGCTTAGGGGGTTACGGCACCTACGAGCAGTACTTC	CASSLGGYGTYEQYF
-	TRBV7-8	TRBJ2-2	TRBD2	TGTGCCAGCAGCTTAGGGCCTGCCTTGACTAGCGGGGTGAACACCGGGGAGCTGTTTTTT	CASSLGPALTSGVNTGELFF
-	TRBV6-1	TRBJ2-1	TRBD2	TGTGCCGGGCTGGGGACTAGCGACGGGATTGAGCAGTTCTTC	CAGLGTSDGIEQFF
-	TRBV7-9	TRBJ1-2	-	TGTGCCAGCGGCACGGGGGGCACCGTTGGCTACACCTTC	CASGTGGTVGYTF
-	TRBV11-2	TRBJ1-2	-	TGTGCCAGCAGCCCTCTCGGACAGACTACTGGTGGCTACACCTTC	CASSPLGQTTGGYTF
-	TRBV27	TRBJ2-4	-	TGTGCCAGCAGTTCAGACTTCTACGGGGCCAAAAACATTCAGTACTTC	CASSSDFYGAKNIQYF
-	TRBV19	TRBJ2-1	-	TGTGCCAGTTCGGGTGGAAGATGGAATGAGCAGTTCTTC	CASSGGRWNEQFF
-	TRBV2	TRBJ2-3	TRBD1	TGTGCCAGCAGCGGGGGACAGGGGAGCACAGATACGCAGTATTTT	CASSGGQGSTDTQYF
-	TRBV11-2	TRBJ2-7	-	TGTGCCAGCAGCTTAGGTTACCAGACCTACGAGCAGTACTTC	CASSLGYQTYEQYF
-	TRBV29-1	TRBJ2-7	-	TGCAGCGGGCGACAGGGAGCGGGAGAGCAGTACTTC	CSGRQGAGEQYF
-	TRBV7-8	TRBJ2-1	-	TGTGCCAGCAGCAAAGAGGTCAAGGGTGGTGAGCAGTTCTTC	CASSKEVKGGEQFF
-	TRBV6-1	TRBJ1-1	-	TGTGCCAGCAGTGAAGTTCCGAACACTGAAGCTTTCTTT	CASSEVPNTEAFF
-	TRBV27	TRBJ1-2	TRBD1	TGTGCCAGCAGGGGGACAGGTGACTATGGCTACACCTTC	CASRGTGDYGYTF
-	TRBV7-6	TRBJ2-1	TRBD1	TGTGCCAGCAGCTTACGGCAGGGGGTAATCTACAATGAGCAGTTCTTC	CASSLRQGVIYNEQFF
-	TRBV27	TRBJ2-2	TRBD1	TGTGCCAGCAGTTTTGGGGACAGAGCCACCGGGGAGCTGTTTTTT	CASSFGDRATGELFF
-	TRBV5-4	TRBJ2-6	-	TGTGCCAGCAGGACATTGCGGGGGGCCAACGTCCTGACTTTC	CASRTLRGANVLTF
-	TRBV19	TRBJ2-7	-	TGTGCCAGTAGTATAGGCAGGCTTCCCTACTACGAGCAGTACTTC	CASSIGRLPYYEQYF
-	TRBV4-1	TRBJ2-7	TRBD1	TGCGCCAGCAGCATACGGGACAGGGGATACGAGCAGTACTTC	CASSIRDRGYEQYF
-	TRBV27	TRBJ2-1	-	TGTGCCAGCAGTTTACGGGCGGTCTCCTACAATGAGCAGTTCTTC	CASSLRAVSYNEQFF
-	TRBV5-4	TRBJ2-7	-	TGTGCCAGCAGCTTGGGCGGGGCCACCGGCGAGCAGTACTTC	CASSLGGATGEQYF
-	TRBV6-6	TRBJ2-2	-	TGTGCCAGCAGTTCCCCAGGACTATCGAACACCGGGGAGCTGTTTTTT	CASSSPGLSNTGELFF
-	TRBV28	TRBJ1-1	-	TGTGCCAGCACCGGGGGCAACACTGAAGCTTTCTTT	CASTGGNTEAFF
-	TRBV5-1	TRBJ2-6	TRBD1	TGCGCCAGCAGCTTAAGGACAGGGGGCGCCGCGTCCAACGTCCTGACTTTC	CASSLRTGGAASNVLTF
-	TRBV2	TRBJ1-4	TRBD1	TGTGCCAGCAGTCCGGGACAGGGGCATGAAAAACTGTTTTTT	CASSPGQGHEKLFF
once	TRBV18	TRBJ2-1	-	TGTGCCAGCTCACCCAACTACAATGAGCAGTTCTTC	CASSPNYNEQFF
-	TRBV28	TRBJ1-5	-	TGTGCCAGCAGGGAGAGTGGGGCTAATCAGCCCCAGCATTTT	CASRESGANQPQHF
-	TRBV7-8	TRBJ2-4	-	TGTGCCAGCAGCTCGCGGACGGTAAAGAACGGGTTCGAAAACATTCAGTACTTC	CASSSRTVKNGFENIQYF
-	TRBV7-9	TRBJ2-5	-	TGTGCCAGCAGCAAACTGTGGGACGGTGAAGAGACCCAGTACTTC	CASSKLWDGEETQYF
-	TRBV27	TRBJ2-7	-	TGTGCCAGCAGGGCACAGGGTTTACACGAGCAGTACTTC	CASRAQGLHEQYF
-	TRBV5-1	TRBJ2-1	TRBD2	TGCGCCAGCAGCTTGCAGACTAGCGGACCCTACAATGAGCAGTTCTTC	CASSLQTSGPYNEQFF
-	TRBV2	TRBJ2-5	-	TGTGCCAGCAGTGAACCCAGGAACCAAGAGACCCAGTACTTC	CASSEPRNQETQYF
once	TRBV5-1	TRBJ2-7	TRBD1	TGCGCCAGCAGCTTGTCCGGGACAGGGTTCAACGAGCAGTACTTC	CASSLSGTGFNEQYF
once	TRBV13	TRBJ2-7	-	TGTGCCAGCAGCCCACCGGGCAGCAACTACGAGCAGTACTTC	CASSPPGSNYEQYF
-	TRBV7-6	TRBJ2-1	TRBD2	TGTGCCAGCAGCTTGTCGACTAGCGGGAGGGACTACAATGAGCAGTTCTTC	CASSLSTSGRDYNEQFF